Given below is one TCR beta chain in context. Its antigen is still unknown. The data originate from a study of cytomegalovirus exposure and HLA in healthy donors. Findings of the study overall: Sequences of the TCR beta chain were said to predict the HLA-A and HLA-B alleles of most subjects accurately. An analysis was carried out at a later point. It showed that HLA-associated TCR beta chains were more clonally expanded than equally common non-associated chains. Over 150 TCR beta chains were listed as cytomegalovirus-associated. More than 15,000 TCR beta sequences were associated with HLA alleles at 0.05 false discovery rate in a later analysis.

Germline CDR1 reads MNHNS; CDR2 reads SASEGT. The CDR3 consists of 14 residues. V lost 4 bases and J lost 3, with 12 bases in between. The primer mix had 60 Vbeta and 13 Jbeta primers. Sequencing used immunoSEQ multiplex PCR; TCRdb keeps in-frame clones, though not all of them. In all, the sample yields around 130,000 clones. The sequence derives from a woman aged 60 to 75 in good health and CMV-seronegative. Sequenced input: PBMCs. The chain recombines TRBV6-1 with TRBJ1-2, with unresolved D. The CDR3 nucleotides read TGTGCCAGCAGTGCCATGTGGGGAGACTATGGCTACACCTTC. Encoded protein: CASSAMWGDYGYTF.